Following are 18 T cell receptor beta chains from one sample sequenced in a study of PD-1 blockade in classical Hodgkin lymphoma. Sequencing used immunoSEQ multiplex PCR; TCRdb keeps in-frame clones, though not all of them. This table holds some 5,700 clones, 45% to 65% found once. The patients all showed relapse after autologous stem cell transplantation, while their brentuximab vedotin exposure varied. The study isolated CD8+ T cells from thawed PBMCs by magnetic negative selection. The sample here was CD8+ T cells from blood, taken at baseline. The receptors shown here come from a human donor with classical Hodgkin lymphoma.

The CDR3 is CASSLSGGNYGYTF. Written as DNA, the CDR3 is TGTGCCAGCAGTTTATCTGGAGGGAACTATGGCTACACCTTC. The chain links TRBV27 to TRBJ1-2; D remains unclear. V was pared by 0 bases and J by 2 bases, with 7 bases between. Germline V gene lookup returns CDR1 MNHEY and CDR2 SMNVEV (reference sequence). The CDR3 is 14 amino acids.

This chain uses TRBV6-1 with TRBJ1-2, with a possible D match to TRBD1 (5 bases). The CDR3 contains 14 residues. Germline-derived CDR1 and CDR2 are MNHNS and SASEGT. Trimming removed 0 bases from V and 4 bases from J, with 9 bases in between. For the CDR3, the DNA is TGTGCCAGCAGTGAAGCGGCCAGGGCCTATGGCTACACCTTC. Residues: CASSEAARAYGYTF.

This rearrangement joins TRBV7-5 to TRBJ1-6. TRBV7-5 is assigned pseudogene status. The CDR3 has 16 amino acids. DNA for the CDR3: TGTGCCAGCACCAGACCGGGACCGCTGGGACATTCACCCCTCCACTTT. Translated, it gives CASTRPGPLGHSPLHF.

J is TRBJ1-1 and V is TRBV5-1, with D maybe TRBD1 (6 bases). CDR1 is SGHRS and CDR2 is YFSETQ in the germline V gene. This CDR3 region has 17 residues. V lost 3 bases to trimming and J lost 0 bases, with 18 bases between them. The CDR3 nucleotides read TGCGCCAGCAGCTCGAGTCCCGGGACATACATGAACACTGAAGCTTTCTTT. Its protein product is CASSSSPGTYMNTEAFF.

By share, this clone counts as medium-sized (0.01 to 0.1%). The chain links TRBV28 to TRBJ2-1, with TRBD1 as a possible D gene (6 bases). This CDR3 spans 17 amino acids. Germline V gives CDR1 MDHEN, CDR2 SYDVKM. V lost 4 bases and J 3 bases, leaving 19 bases between the germline ends. Here the CDR3 DNA reads TGTGCCAGCAGTTACCTGGGACAACGAATATTCTACAATGAGCAGTTCTTC. It is translated as CASSYLGQRIFYNEQFF.

The V gene is TRBV18, the J gene TRBJ2-3, with 14 positions matching TRBD2. CDR3 size: 18 residues. V shed 0 bases, J shed 4 bases, and the junction held 6 bases outside the gene matches. Germline V lookup: CDR1 KGHSH, CDR2 LQKENI. CDR3: CASSPPVGTSGSPDTQYF. CDR3 sequence (DNA): TGTGCCAGCTCACCACCGGTAGGGACTAGCGGGAGCCCAGATACGCAGTATTTT.

This clone has just a few counts. V gene TRBV4-2 combines with J gene TRBJ2-2, with 11 bases fitting TRBD2. Trimming at V came to 4 bases and at J to 3 bases, leaving 4 bases not matched to a gene. The CDR3 extends over 16 amino acids. The germline V gene encodes CDR1 LGHNA and CDR2 YNFKEQ. The CDR3 region is CASSLNSGGDTGELFF. For the CDR3, the DNA is TGTGCCAGCAGCCTTAATAGCGGGGGGGACACCGGGGAGCTGTTTTTT.

The rearrangement uses TRBV5-1 and TRBJ2-1; either TRBD1 or TRBD2 may fit D (5 bases each). This CDR3 comprises 18 residues. Trimming took off 4 bases at V and 9 bases at J, with 29 bases between the two ends. Germline CDR1 reads SGHRS; CDR2 reads YFSETQ. CDR3 loop: CASSARGPIYNEHREQFF. CDR3 nucleotide sequence: TGCGCCAGCAGCGCCCGGGGACCCATTTACAATGAGCATCGTGAGCAGTTCTTC.

The CDR3 DNA sequence: TGTGCCAGTAGGGTTGAATACACAGGGTTGAACACTGAAGCTTTCTTT. Protein product: CASRVEYTGLNTEAFF. The genes are TRBV19 and TRBJ1-1; D possibly corresponds to TRBD1 (6 bases). The V gene's germline CDR1 is LNHDA and CDR2 SQIVND (reference sequence). The CDR3 extends over 16 amino acids. Trimming removed 6 bases at V and 0 bases at J, with 17 bases between.

Judged by abundance, this clone is large (0.1 to 1%). This chain links TRBV5-1 with TRBJ1-4; the D gene is possibly TRBD1 (5 bases). Between the trimmed V and J ends, which lost 3 bases and 7 bases, there was a span of 16 bases. The germline gives CDR1 SGHRS, CDR2 YFSETQ. The CDR3 loop spans 15 amino acids. The DNA of the CDR3 is TGCGCCAGCAGCTGGAGCTGGGGGTATGGTGAAAAACTGTTTTTT. It codes for CASSWSWGYGEKLFF.

This clone has just a few counts. The CDR3 region is CASSQAHRGVIDTIYF. The CDR3 nucleotides are TGCGCCAGCAGCCAAGCGCACAGGGGCGTTATCGACACCATATATTTT. V is TRBV4-1 and J is TRBJ1-3; TRBD1 aligns across 7 bases. The ends lost 1 base at V and 8 bases at J; junction bases unmatched: 11. CDR3 length: 16 amino acids. The V gene's germline CDR1 is MGHRA and CDR2 YSYEKL.

The chain joins TRBV7-9 to TRBJ2-1, with no clear D. Germline V gene data show CDR1 as SEHNR and CDR2 as FQNEAQ (reference sequence). Trimming took 5 bases from V and 8 from J, leaving 10 bases between them. The CDR3 sequence is 12 residues long. CDR3 DNA: TGTGCCAGCAGCCCTAGTGCACATGAGCAGTTCTTC. It yields the protein CASSPSAHEQFF. The entire variable domain, with the rest obtained from reference TRBV7-9 and TRBJ2-1, is as follows: DTGVSQNPRHKITKRGQNVTFRCDPISEHNRLYWYRQTLGQGPEFLTYFQNEAQLEKSRLLSDRFSAERPKGSFSTLEIQRTEQGDSAMYLCASSPSAHEQFFGPGTRLTVL.

This clone has just one count. This rearrangement joins TRBV7-8 to TRBJ2-1, with a weak D call TRBD2 (6 bases). Germline assignment: CDR1 SGHVS and CDR2 FQNEAQ. The CDR3 is made up of 15 amino acids. With 11 bases removed from V and 0 bases from J, the gap between germline ends came to 17 bases. The CDR3 DNA sequence: TGTGCCTGTGGGTGGGGGGTGACCTCCTACAATGAGCAGTTCTTC. This codes for CACGWGVTSYNEQFF.

This clone is large. The chain uses TRBV10-3 and TRBJ1-5; 9 bases fit TRBD1. CDR3 length equals 16 residues. V was pared by 3 bases and J by 4 bases, with 7 bases of the junction left unmatched. Germline loops: CDR1 ENHRY, CDR2 SYGVKD. CDR3 sequence (DNA): TGTGCCATCAGTGACCTCGACAGGGGGGAGAATCAGCCCCAGCATTTT. Protein sequence: CAISDLDRGENQPQHF.

The sample holds a few counts of this clone. V is TRBV29-1 and J is TRBJ2-7; unclear D gene. The CDR3 consists of 13 residues. The V gene lost 7 bases and the J gene lost 3 bases, with 16 bases spanning the gap. The germline V gene has CDR1 SQVTM and CDR2 ANQGSEA. CDR3 DNA sequence: TGCAGCGCCTACTTACAGACTCACTACGAGCAGTACTTC. Amino acids: CSAYLQTHYEQYF.

This chain links TRBV7-9 with TRBJ1-1, with 9 bases fitting TRBD1. From germline, CDR1 is SEHNR and CDR2 FQNEAQ (reference sequence). The trim removed 4 bases at V and 6 bases at J, leaving 6 bases unmatched. CDR3 length equals 14 residues. In nucleotides, the CDR3 is TGTGCCAGCAGCTCTGACAGGGGGTGGCCTGAAGCTTTCTTT. Translated: CASSSDRGWPEAFF.

This clone was observed a few times. The sample has other DNA sequences that encode this CDR3 too. The CDR3 nucleotides read TGCAGCGCCGGGACAGGAGCGCAGCCCCAGCATTTT. Residues: CSAGTGAQPQHF. The genes are TRBV29-1 and TRBJ1-5, with 8 bases fitting TRBD1. Germline V gene sequence: CDR1 SQVTM, CDR2 ANQGSEA. The CDR3 totals 12 residues. V gave up 7 bases and J gave up 7 bases; unmatched junction bases: 6.

This clone was detected only once. Here the CDR3 reads CASRTGGSYEQYF. DNA of the CDR3: TGTGCCAGCAGGACGGGGGGGTCCTACGAGCAGTACTTC. The genes are TRBV28 and TRBJ2-7; 8 positions agree with TRBD2. The V gene end was trimmed by 6 bases and the J gene end by 1 base; junction bases not matched to a gene: 2. In germline, CDR1 is MDHEN, CDR2 SYDVKM. The CDR3 runs to 13 residues. Variable domain in full (rest from reference TRBV28 and TRBJ2-7): DVKVTQSSRYLVKRTGEKVFLECVQDMDHENMFWYRQDPGLGLRLIYFSYDVKMKEKGDIPEGYSVSREKKERFSLILESASTNQTSMYLCASRTGGSYEQYFGPGTRLTVT.